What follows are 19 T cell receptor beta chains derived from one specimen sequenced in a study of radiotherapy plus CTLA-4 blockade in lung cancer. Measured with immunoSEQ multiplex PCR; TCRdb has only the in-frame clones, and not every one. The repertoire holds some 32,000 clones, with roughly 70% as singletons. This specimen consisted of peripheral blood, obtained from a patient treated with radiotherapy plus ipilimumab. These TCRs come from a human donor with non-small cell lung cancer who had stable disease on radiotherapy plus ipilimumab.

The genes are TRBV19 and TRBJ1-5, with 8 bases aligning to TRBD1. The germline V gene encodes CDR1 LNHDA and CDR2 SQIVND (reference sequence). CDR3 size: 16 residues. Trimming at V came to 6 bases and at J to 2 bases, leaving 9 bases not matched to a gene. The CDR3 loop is CASRTTGASGNQPQHF. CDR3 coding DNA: TGTGCCAGTAGGACGACAGGGGCGAGTGGCAATCAGCCCCAGCATTTT. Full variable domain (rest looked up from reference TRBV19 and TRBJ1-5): DGGITQSPKYLFRKEGQNVTLSCEQNLNHDAMYWYRQDPGQGLRLIYYSQIVNDFQKGDIAEGYSVSREKKESFPLTVTSAQKNPTAFYLCASRTTGASGNQPQHFGDGTRLSIL.

CDR3 in amino acids: CASSNVRASRSSGANVLTF. The DNA of the CDR3 is TGTGCCAGCAGCAACGTTCGGGCAAGTCGGAGCTCTGGGGCCAACGTCCTGACTTTC. The rearrangement uses TRBV21-1 and TRBJ2-6. TRBV21-1 is a recognized pseudogene. The length of the CDR3 is 19 residues.

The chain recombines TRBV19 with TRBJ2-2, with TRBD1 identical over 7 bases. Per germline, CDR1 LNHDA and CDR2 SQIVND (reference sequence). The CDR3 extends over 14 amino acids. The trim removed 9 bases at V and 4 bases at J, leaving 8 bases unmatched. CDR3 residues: CASRQTGSTGELFF. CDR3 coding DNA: TGTGCCAGCAGGCAGACAGGGTCCACCGGGGAGCTGTTTTTT.

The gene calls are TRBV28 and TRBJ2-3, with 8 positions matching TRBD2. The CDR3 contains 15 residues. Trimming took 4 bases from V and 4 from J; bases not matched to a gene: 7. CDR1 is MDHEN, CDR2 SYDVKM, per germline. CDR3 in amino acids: CASSSQREFPDTQYF. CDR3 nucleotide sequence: TGTGCCAGCAGTTCTCAGCGGGAGTTCCCAGATACGCAGTATTTT.

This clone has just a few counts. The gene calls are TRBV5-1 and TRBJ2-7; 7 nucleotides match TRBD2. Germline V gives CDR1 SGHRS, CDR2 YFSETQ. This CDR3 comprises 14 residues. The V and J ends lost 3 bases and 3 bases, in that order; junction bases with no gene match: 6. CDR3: CASSSGRLNYEQYF. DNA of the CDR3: TGCGCCAGCAGCTCCGGGAGGTTAAACTACGAGCAGTACTTC.

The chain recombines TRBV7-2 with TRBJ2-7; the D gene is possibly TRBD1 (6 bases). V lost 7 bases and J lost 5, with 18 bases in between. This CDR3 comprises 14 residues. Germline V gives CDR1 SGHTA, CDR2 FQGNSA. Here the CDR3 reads CASTLIGGSNEQYF. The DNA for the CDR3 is TGTGCCAGCACCCTCATTGGGGGCTCTAACGAGCAGTACTTC.

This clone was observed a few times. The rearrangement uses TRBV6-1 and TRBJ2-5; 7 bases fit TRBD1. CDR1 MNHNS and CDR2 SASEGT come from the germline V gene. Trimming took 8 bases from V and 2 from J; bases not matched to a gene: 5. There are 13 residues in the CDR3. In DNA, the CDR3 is TGTGCCAGCGTCCGGGACAGACAAGAGACCCAGTACTTC. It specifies CASVRDRQETQYF.

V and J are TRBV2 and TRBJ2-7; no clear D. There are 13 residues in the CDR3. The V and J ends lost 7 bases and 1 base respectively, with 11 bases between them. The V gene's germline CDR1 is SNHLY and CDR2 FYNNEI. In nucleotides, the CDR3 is TGTGCCAGCACGGGCCTTAAGTCCTACGAGCAGTACTTC. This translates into CASTGLKSYEQYF.

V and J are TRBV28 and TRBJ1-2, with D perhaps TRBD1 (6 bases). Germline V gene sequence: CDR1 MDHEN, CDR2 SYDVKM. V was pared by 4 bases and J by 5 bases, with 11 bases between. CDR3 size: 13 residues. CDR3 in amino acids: CASSSGQKYGYTF. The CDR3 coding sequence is TGTGCCAGCAGTTCTGGACAGAAATATGGCTACACCTTC.

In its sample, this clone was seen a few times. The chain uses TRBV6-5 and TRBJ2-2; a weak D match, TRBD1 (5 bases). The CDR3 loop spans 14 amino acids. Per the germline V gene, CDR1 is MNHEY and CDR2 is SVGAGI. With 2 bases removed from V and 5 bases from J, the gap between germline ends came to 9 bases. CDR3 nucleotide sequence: TGTGCCAGCAGTTACGACAGTGGGACCGGGGAGCTGTTTTTT. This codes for CASSYDSGTGELFF.

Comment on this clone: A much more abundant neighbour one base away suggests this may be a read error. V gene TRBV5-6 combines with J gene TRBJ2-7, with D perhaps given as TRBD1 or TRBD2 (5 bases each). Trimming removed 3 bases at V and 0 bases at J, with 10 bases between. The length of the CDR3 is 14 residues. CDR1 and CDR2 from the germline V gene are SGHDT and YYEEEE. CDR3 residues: CASSYRDPSYEQYF. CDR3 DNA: TGTGCCAGCAGCTACCGGGACCCCTCCTACGAGCAGTACTTC.

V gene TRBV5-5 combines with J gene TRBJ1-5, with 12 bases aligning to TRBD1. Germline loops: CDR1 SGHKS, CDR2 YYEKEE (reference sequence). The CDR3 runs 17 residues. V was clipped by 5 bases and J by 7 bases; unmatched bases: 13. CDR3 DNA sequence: TGTGCCAGCAGTCTGAACCCCCGGGACAGGGGGCTACAGCCCCAGCATTTT. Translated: CASSLNPRDRGLQPQHF.

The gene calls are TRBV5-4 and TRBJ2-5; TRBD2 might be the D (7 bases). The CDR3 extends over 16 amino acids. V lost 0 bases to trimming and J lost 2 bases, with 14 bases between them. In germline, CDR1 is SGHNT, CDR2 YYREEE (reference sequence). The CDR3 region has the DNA TGTGCCAGCAGCTTGGGTTCCGGGGGGACACAAGAGACCCAGTACTTC. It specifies CASSLGSGGTQETQYF.

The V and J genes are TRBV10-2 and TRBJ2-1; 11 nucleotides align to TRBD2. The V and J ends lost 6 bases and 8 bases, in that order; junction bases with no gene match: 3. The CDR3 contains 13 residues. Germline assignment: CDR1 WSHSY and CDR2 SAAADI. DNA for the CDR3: TGCGCCAGCAGGCTAGCGGGAGGAGATGAGCAGTTCTTC. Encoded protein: CASRLAGGDEQFF.

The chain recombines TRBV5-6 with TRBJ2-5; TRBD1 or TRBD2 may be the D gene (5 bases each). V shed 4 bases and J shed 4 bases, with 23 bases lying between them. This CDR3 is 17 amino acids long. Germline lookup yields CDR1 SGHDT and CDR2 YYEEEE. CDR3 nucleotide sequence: TGTGCCAGCAGCCCCGACGCTGGGACGCGGCTCCGAGAGACCCAGTACTTC. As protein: CASSPDAGTRLRETQYF. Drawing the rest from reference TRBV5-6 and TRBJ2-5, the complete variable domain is DAGVTQSPTHLIKTRGQQVTLRCSPKSGHDTVSWYQQALGQGPQFIFQYYEEEERQRGNFPDRFSGHQFPNYSSELNVNALLLGDSALYLCASSPDAGTRLRETQYFGPGTRLLVL.

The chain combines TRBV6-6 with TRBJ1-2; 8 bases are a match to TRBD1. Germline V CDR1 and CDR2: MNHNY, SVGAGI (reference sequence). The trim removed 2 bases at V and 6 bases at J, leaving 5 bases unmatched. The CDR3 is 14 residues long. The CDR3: CASSYDSGQDGYTF. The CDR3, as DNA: TGTGCCAGCAGTTACGACTCGGGACAGGATGGCTACACCTTC.

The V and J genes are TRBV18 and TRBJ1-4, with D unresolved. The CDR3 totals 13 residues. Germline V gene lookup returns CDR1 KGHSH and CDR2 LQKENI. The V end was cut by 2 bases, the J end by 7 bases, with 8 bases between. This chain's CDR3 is CASSPGEGEKLFF. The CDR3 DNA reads TGTGCCAGCTCACCAGGGGAGGGTGAAAAACTGTTTTTT. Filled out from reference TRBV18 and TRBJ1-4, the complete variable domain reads NAGVMQNPRHLVRRRGQEARLRCSPMKGHSHVYWYRQLPEEGLKFMVYLQKENIIDESGMPKERFSAEFPKEGPSILRIQQVVRGDSAAYFCASSPGEGEKLFFGSGTQLSVL.

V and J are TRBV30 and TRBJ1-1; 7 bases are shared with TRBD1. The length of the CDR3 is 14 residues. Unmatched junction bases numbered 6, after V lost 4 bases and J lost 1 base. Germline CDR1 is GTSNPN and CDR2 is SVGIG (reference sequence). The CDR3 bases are TGTGCCTGGACGATCGGGACAGAGAACACTGAAGCTTTCTTT. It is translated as CAWTIGTENTEAFF.

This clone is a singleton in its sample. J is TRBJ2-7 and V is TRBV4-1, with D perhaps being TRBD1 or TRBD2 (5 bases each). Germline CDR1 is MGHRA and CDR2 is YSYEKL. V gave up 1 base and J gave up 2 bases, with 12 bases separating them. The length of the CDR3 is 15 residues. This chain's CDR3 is CASSQGAGTPYEQYF. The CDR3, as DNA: TGCGCCAGCAGCCAAGGGGCAGGGACCCCCTACGAGCAGTACTTC.